The text below deals with one T cell receptor (beta chain). This clone showed up just once. Its antigen has not been determined. No qualities accompany the bases; no much larger clone lies one base away. The cohort comprised some 680 healthy bone marrow donors. At the time of sampling, all cohort members were nominally healthy, though unrecorded immune exposures were likely present. The donor tested CMV seronegative, placing the donor among the 350 or so seronegative members of the cohort. A peripheral blood sample was provided by each donor, and peripheral blood mononuclear cells were used for TCR beta sequencing. The Qiagen DNeasy Blood Extraction Kit was used to extract genomic DNA from the blood cell samples. This sample was taken from a study of cytomegalovirus exposure and HLA in healthy donors (dated by TCRdb to between 2016 and 2019). Notes on the research overall: In an earlier analysis of roughly 590 of the donors, 276 Gb of sequence data and 117 million unique TCR beta sequences from roughly 180 million T cells were reported. All discovery cohort repertoires had been generated using a single sequencing platform. An early release covering around 630 HLA-typed donors comprised about 310 gigabases of sequencing data and around 80 million unique TCR sequences. The study was designed to test whether signatures of past pathogen exposure could be identified by cataloging public T cell receptors. In a later genetic analysis, genome-wide SNP genotypes for about 55% of the roughly 700 donors were used, and that subset was treated as a discovery cohort. Because of strong linkage in the cohort, 4 to 6 DR-DQ haplotypes were treated as single units for association and clustering. HLA typing covered class I and class II loci at four-digit resolution. An earlier analysis of approximately 500 of the donors applied high-throughput TCR beta sequencing to assess whether each TCR beta V gene segment acted as functional or pseudogenic. Donor age, sex, ethnicity and CMV serostatus were compiled alongside the repertoire data. The genetic ancestry cluster associated with self-reported Caucasian donors included 65% to 90% of the 398 genotyped donors. Typing coverage differed by locus: A, B, C, DRB1 and DQB1 were typed in about 629-640 donors, DQA1 in approximately 520, DPA1 in some 570, and DPB1 in around 490. The T cell repertoires of several hundred subjects were profiled by immunosequencing and related to cytomegalovirus serostatus. Across approximately 400 genotyped donors of the cohort, an average of 235,054 unique TCR beta nucleotide sequences per donor were sequenced, and approximately 17% of those sequences were non-productive. To predict cytomegalovirus infection status, the study brought together high-throughput TCR immunosequencing, statistical association of individual TCRs with disease status, and machine learning. In the later analysis, no new phenotypic data were used to find candidate immune exposures; instead, reliance was placed on TCR beta sequences and their occurrence across donors. In a later analysis, previously published TCR beta repertoires from several hundred donors were re-analyzed and high-resolution HLA genotyping was added so that TCR occurrence patterns could be studied. A separate validation cohort of over a hundred different subjects was used in addition to the 666-subject first cohort. Study-wide findings and limitations: CMV serostatus was the only immune exposure information available for the cohort. According to a later genetic analysis, donors in an Asian-associated ancestry cluster had fewer N-insertions in productive TCRs than the approximately 710-donor mean. The 87-base-pair reads could not distinguish some IMGT-functional V segments, including TRBV6-2 and TRBV6-3, so those segments were excluded. While some public TCRs were present in many individuals, most TCR sequences turned up only very rarely across donors. A further reported finding was that TCR beta sequences accurately predicted the HLA-A and HLA-B alleles for most subjects in the first cohort. A total of 150 to 200 TCR beta chains were listed by the study as associated with cytomegalovirus. Broadly in line with IMGT annotations, most TCR beta V segments showed up in productive rearrangements about 87% or about 30% of the time in an earlier analysis of approximately 600 of the donors. A later genetic analysis associated a missense DCLRE1C variant with V-gene and J-gene trimming of TCR beta chains, and an independent cohort replicated the association. A later analysis found that TCR association rates varied across HLA loci, with DRB1 alleles showing the most associated TCRs and HLA-C alleles the fewest. The authors suggested that the approach could potentially be extended to other disease states and immunological phenotypes. Several of the top co-occurrence clusters appeared to be linked to parvovirus B19, influenza, CMV and Epstein-Barr virus, according to a later analysis. In vitro tests confirmed that a few of the cytomegalovirus-associated TCR beta chains recognize cytomegalovirus antigens. Sequencing depth was assumed to be roughly uniform across donors in the presence/absence analyses, though that assumption may not hold. Because HLA typing was unavailable for some donors at each locus, only the typed subset was used in association tests. This cohort had only TCR beta chains sequenced, and the lack of alpha or paired-chain data limited which features could be detected. A later analysis associated 15,000 or so TCR beta sequences with specific HLA alleles at a false discovery rate of 0.05. Linkage disequilibrium might explain the correlated functional status among segregating V segments, but an unknown experimental factor could not be excluded. A later analysis found that most CMV-associated TCR beta chains appeared HLA-restricted, with HLA associations seemingly driven largely by CMV exposure. In a later analysis, HLA-associated TCR beta chains showed more clonal expansion and lower generation probabilities than non-associated chains that were equally common. When HLA alleles, especially DR and DQ, strongly co-occurred, TCR associations were difficult to assign to individual alleles. A cluster of highly shared sequence variants was judged likely to represent a technical artifact of the sequencing pipeline. The classifier was reported to diagnose cytomegalovirus status with high specificity and sensitivity in both the original cohort and the validation cohort. Because counts were too low, about 18 rarely observed V segments, including chromosome 9 orphons, were left out of the earlier analysis of 500 to 750 of the donors.

The library came from the immunoSEQ multiplex PCR assay. For the multiplex PCR, a mixture combining 60 forward primers for TCR Vbeta segments and 13 reverse primers for TCR Jbeta segments was used. A multiplex PCR assay on genomic DNA amplified the CDR3 region of rearranged TCR beta genes. On the Illumina HiSeq System, the amplified TCR beta libraries were sequenced as 87-base-pair reads. As for how the authors treated the data: A later analysis tallied roughly 76 million unique TCR beta chains across the 640 or so repertoires, and around 12 million of those chains were shared by two or more donors. To remove PCR and sequencing errors, raw reads were error-corrected and collapsed into unique sequences using a nearest-neighbor algorithm that merged closely related sequences. To assign V, D and J gene segments, CDR3 sequences were aligned to IMGT reference sequences. For a sequence to be retained, a match of at least six nucleotides was required to both a V gene segment and a J gene segment. A rearrangement was called productive if the CDR3 had no stop codons and remained in frame with V and J, and every other rearrangement was called non-productive. CDR3 was defined according to IMGT convention as the region running from the second conserved V-encoded cysteine to the conserved J-encoded phenylalanine. In an earlier analysis of 550 to 650 of the donors, sequences lacking an unambiguous match to a single V gene segment were excluded. An earlier analysis of fewer than 750 of the donors called V segments functional above 56.7% productive rearrangements and segregating when the between-donor standard deviation exceeded 5%. A statistical classification framework was built to diagnose cytomegalovirus status from the catalog of TCR beta chain sequences. In a later analysis, V and J genes were assigned by comparing TCR nucleotide sequences against IMGT/GENE-DB human TR gene sequences. In a later analysis, CDR3 sequences and most-parsimonious VDJ recombination scenarios were assigned using the TCRdist pipeline. In a later analysis, each TCR beta chain was defined by its CDR3 amino acid sequence together with its V-gene family, and reads lacking a unique V-gene family were excluded. As a way to deal with suspected cross-contamination and a sequencing artifact, a later analysis dropped roughly 600 nucleotide sequences that were highly shared and had low generation probability. For each public chain, a later analysis derived a clonal expansion index from normalized ranks of inferred template counts within each repertoire. In a later analysis, generation probabilities were computed using a VDJ recombination model fitted to out-of-frame rearrangements, and the results were checked against IGoR. In a later analysis, TCR-TCR, TCR-HLA and TCR-CMV co-occurrence was scored with hypergeometric tests, and a repertoire-size bias correction was applied to TCR pairs. In a later analysis, false discovery rates were estimated by permuting HLA or CMV assignments 20 times. In a later analysis, co-occurring TCRs were grouped with DBSCAN, and TCRdist sequence similarity was added when clustering was performed within HLA-allele-positive subsets. For co-occurrence clustering, repertoires with fewer than 30,000 or more than 120,000 public chains were excluded, along with five or six repertoires with anomalous nucleotide sharing. The table comes from immuneACCESS by way of TCRdb, which keeps in-frame sequences with V and J called. Part of the clones is missing from these tables; in studies checked, under half for an unresolved V gene and the rest for unknown reasons. V and J calls and clone size are given by that table; D and trimming were obtained from the DNA. The sample table holds 200,000 or so clones, of which over 60% were seen once. The ten largest clones capture over 0.55% of the sample.

CDR1 MNHEY and CDR2 SMNVEV were looked up in the germline V gene (reference sequence). Including cysteine and phenylalanine, the CDR3 has 14 amino acids. Here the CDR3 DNA is all that survives: 42 bases in frame from base 1. At the junction V is shortened by 4 bases and J by 8 bases, with 15 bases in between. The V and J genes are TRBV27 and TRBJ2-1; the D segment could be TRBD2, given 6 matching bases. The sequence derives from a man aged 18 to 29 in good health and CMV-seronegative. The sample taken for sequencing was PBMCs. The nucleotide sequence reads as follows: TGTGCCAGCAGTTCAGGGCTAGCGTTATATGAGCAGTTCTTC. Its protein product is CASSSGLALYEQFF.